The present T cell receptor (beta chain) was sequenced within a study of shared clonotypes between healthy human individuals. Whole-study results and caveats: Clonotypes shared by all four sorted-subset donors had higher generation probabilities than non-shared clonotypes.

For this clone: The target antigen is unknown.

The CDR3 is 11 residues long. V lost 4 bases and J 4 bases, leaving 3 bases between the germline ends. CDR1 WSHSY and CDR2 SAAADI come from the germline V gene. The method was immunoSEQ multiplex PCR; TCRdb's version includes in-frame clones alone and lacks a portion of them. The sample carries 2 million to 2.5 million clones, more than 90% recorded once. The split of CD4+ cells yielded CD45RA+ naive and CD45RA-negative memory subsets. This sequence joins TRBV10-2 and TRBJ2-3; D unresolved. Sample: naive CD4+ T cells sorted from blood. Regarding subset: CD45RA+ positively selected. This sequence was found in a young man in good health. CDR3 sequence reads: CASSVADTQYF. In DNA form, the CDR3 reads TGCGCCAGCAGTGTGGCAGATACGCAGTATTTT.